The 19 T cell receptor beta chains listed next were all sequenced from one sample in a study of blood T cell repertoires in COVID-19. Some clones are missing from TCRdb's copy, which holds only in-frame ones; the method was immunoSEQ multiplex PCR. Of fewer than 200,000 clones in the sample, approximately 90% were seen once. Specimen: peripheral blood. Every receptor here comes from a man aged 18 to 29 who had recovered from COVID-19.

The chain links TRBV4-3 to TRBJ2-6, with 7 nucleotides matching TRBD2. The CDR3 loop spans 16 amino acids. Germline assignment: CDR1 LGHNA and CDR2 YSLEER. Unmatched junction bases numbered 8, after V lost 8 bases and J lost 1 base. The CDR3 DNA reads TGCGCCAGCGGGGAGGGTGCAGGTTCTGGGGCCAACGTCCTGACTTTC. It encodes CASGEGAGSGANVLTF.

V is TRBV30 and J is TRBJ2-7, with D possibly matching TRBD1 (5 bases). V shed 5 bases and J shed 7 bases, with 15 bases lying between them. This CDR3 has 12 residues. CDR1 and CDR2 (germline): GTSNPN, SVGIG (reference sequence). Here the CDR3 DNA reads TGTGCCTGGGGTACGACAGTCGGGGAGCAGTACTTC. Its protein is CAWGTTVGEQYF.

This chain uses TRBV6-5 with TRBJ2-5, with 8 bases aligning to TRBD2. J lost 7 bases, V lost 6 bases, and 4 bases had no gene match. The CDR3 spans 12 residues. Germline V gene sequence: CDR1 MNHEY, CDR2 SVGAGI. CDR3 bases: TGTGCCAGCAGCCCCGGGGGGGGGACCCAGTACTTC. Translating gives CASSPGGGTQYF.

The rearrangement links TRBV6-5 to TRBJ1-3; D is unclear. Germline-derived CDR1 and CDR2 are MNHEY and SVGAGI. The CDR3 extends over 15 amino acids. Between the trimmed V and J ends, which lost 2 bases and 0 bases, there was a span of 8 bases. The CDR3 sequence: CASSYVASSGNTIYF. The CDR3 bases are TGTGCCAGCAGTTACGTCGCCAGCTCTGGAAACACCATATATTTT.

The chain combines TRBV5-1 with TRBJ2-5; 8 bases agree with TRBD1. CDR1 and CDR2 from the germline V gene are SGHRS and YFSETQ. There are 14 residues in the CDR3. J lost 3 bases, V lost 4 bases, and 5 bases had no gene match. The DNA of the CDR3 is TGCGCCAGCAGCCTACAGGGGGAGAAAGAGACCCAGTACTTC. Its translation is CASSLQGEKETQYF.

The chain has TRBV4-1 and TRBJ2-7; TRBD1 matches 8 bases. The trim removed 0 bases at V and 7 bases at J, leaving 11 bases unmatched. The V gene's germline CDR1 is MGHRA and CDR2 YSYEKL. The CDR3 covers 16 residues. The CDR3 DNA sequence: TGCGCCAGCAGCCAAGATCCGGGACAGGCCCCTTGGGAGCAGTACTTC. Protein sequence: CASSQDPGQAPWEQYF.

This rearrangement joins TRBV24-1 to TRBJ1-5, with D unclear. From germline, CDR1 is KGHDR and CDR2 SFDVKD. Between the trimmed V and J ends, which lost 4 bases and 0 bases, there was a span of 3 bases. The CDR3 runs 13 residues. CDR3 DNA sequence: TGTGCCACCAGTGACAGTAGCAATCAGCCCCAGCATTTT. This codes for CATSDSSNQPQHF.

The rearrangement joins TRBV6-5 to TRBJ2-7; D is perhaps TRBD1 (5 bases). CDR1 and CDR2 (germline): MNHEY, SVGAGI. With 6 bases removed from V and 2 bases from J, the gap between germline ends came to 17 bases. The CDR3 consists of 15 residues. The CDR3 DNA reads TGTGCCAGCAGATTTACACAGGATCCCCCCTACGAGCAGTACTTC. Translated, it gives CASRFTQDPPYEQYF.

The rearrangement joins TRBV9 to TRBJ1-6; D gene uncertain. Trimming took off 1 base at V and 6 bases at J, with 11 bases between the two ends. This CDR3 contains 15 residues. Looked up from germline, CDR1 is SGDLS and CDR2 is YYNGEE. The CDR3 region has the DNA TGTGCCAGCAGCGTATCGGGAGCATTTAATTCACCCCTCCACTTT. It encodes CASSVSGAFNSPLHF.

This clone was observed a single time. The chain recombines TRBV12-1 with TRBJ2-7; the table gives TRBD1 as D, unverified against the DNA. TRBV12-1 is a known pseudogene. The CDR3 is made up of 14 amino acids. CDR3 sequence reads: CASSSKDRVDEQYF. The CDR3 DNA sequence: TGTGCCAGCAGCTCAAAGGACAGGGTGGACGAGCAGTACTTC.

The chain recombines TRBV10-3 with TRBJ2-3; D not resolved. There are 15 residues in the CDR3. V shed 0 bases and J shed 0 bases, with 7 bases lying between them. CDR1 and CDR2 from the germline V gene are ENHRY and SYGVKD. CDR3 sequence: CAISESLSSTDTQYF. The DNA of the CDR3 is TGTGCCATCAGTGAGTCCCTGTCTAGCACAGATACGCAGTATTTT.

This clone was detected once. The rearrangement links TRBV7-9 to TRBJ2-3; D gene ambiguous. CDR1 and CDR2 (germline): SEHNR, FQNEAQ (reference sequence). With 5 bases removed from V and 10 bases from J, the gap between germline ends came to 19 bases. The CDR3 has 14 residues. CDR3 residues: CASSPSELHLAQYF. The CDR3 DNA sequence: TGTGCCAGCAGCCCGTCCGAGCTGCACCTCGCGCAGTATTTT.

The CDR3 loop is CASRGGLQGRHEQYF. The CDR3 DNA sequence: TGTGCCAGCAGGGGGGGGCTCCAGGGGAGGCACGAGCAGTACTTC. This sequence joins TRBV6-5 and TRBJ2-7; D possibly corresponds to TRBD2 (7 bases). The CDR3 has 15 residues. CDR1 MNHEY and CDR2 SVGAGI come from the germline V gene. V was cut by 6 bases and J by 5 bases, with 20 bases left in between.

The chain recombines TRBV6-1 with TRBJ1-1; 10 nucleotides align to TRBD1. Trimming cost V 2 bases and J 7 bases; bases outside gene matches: 16. The CDR3 contains 18 residues. The germline CDR1 and CDR2 sequences are MNHNS and SASEGT. The CDR3 sequence: CASSERQGARGGVGEAFF. The CDR3 region has the DNA TGTGCCAGCAGTGAACGACAGGGGGCGCGTGGGGGTGTCGGTGAAGCTTTCTTT.

CDR3 DNA sequence: TGTGCCAGCAGCTCCCGGGACAGATACAACACTGAAGCTTTCTTT. Translation gives CASSSRDRYNTEAFF. The V gene is TRBV13, the J gene TRBJ1-1; 7 positions match TRBD1. The CDR3 length is 15 residues. Germline V gene data show CDR1 as PRHDT and CDR2 as FYEKMQ (reference sequence). The V gene end was trimmed by 4 bases and the J gene end by 2 bases; junction bases not matched to a gene: 7.

The CDR3 sequence: CSFGTEAFF. CDR3 sequence (DNA): TGCAGTTTCGGCACTGAAGCTTTCTTT. V and J are TRBV29-1 and TRBJ1-1, with D unclear. Germline values: CDR1 SQVTM, CDR2 ANQGSEA. The CDR3 runs to 9 residues. Drawing the rest from reference TRBV29-1 and TRBJ1-1, the complete variable domain is SAVISQKPSRDICQRGTSLTIQCQVDSQVTMMFWYRQQPGQSLTLIATANQGSEATYESGFVIDKFPISRPNLTFSTLTVSNMSPEDSSIYLCSFGTEAFFGQGTRLTVV.

The chain has TRBV19 and TRBJ2-7; possible D gene TRBD1, 6 bases. This CDR3 region has 14 residues. Germline CDR1 reads LNHDA; CDR2 reads SQIVND (reference sequence). V was trimmed by 3 bases and J by 6 bases, leaving 15 bases between them. The CDR3 nucleotides are TGTGCCAGTAGTATGCAAACAGGGCGAGCCGAGCAGTACTTC. It yields the protein CASSMQTGRAEQYF.

In regard to this clone: This sample also contains other DNA sequences that code for the same CDR3. The CDR3 DNA reads as TGTGCCAGCAGTTATCGGGGTGGTAGCAATCAGCCCCAGCATTTT. Translating it yields CASSYRGGSNQPQHF. This chain uses TRBV6-2 or TRBV6-3 with TRBJ1-5; D gene unclear. The CDR3 is 15 residues long. V lost 3 bases to trimming and J lost 0 bases, with 9 bases between them. The germline V gene encodes CDR1 MNHEY and CDR2 SVGEGT.

The chain couples TRBV28 to TRBJ1-5; a weak D match, TRBD1 (5 bases). CDR3 length equals 18 residues. CDR1 is MDHEN, CDR2 SYDVKM, per germline. V was trimmed by 3 bases and J by 6 bases, leaving 24 bases between them. CDR3 DNA: TGTGCCAGCAGTTTCTCTGTACAGGCTCGGGCCTTCGGTCAGCCCCAGCATTTT. Translation gives CASSFSVQARAFGQPQHF.